What follows describes a single TCR beta chain. One end of the junction does not line up with germline, which may come from a read error. The source of the sample is a study of blood T cell repertoires in COVID-19. Whole-study context: The United States, Italy and Spain provided the acute and convalescent COVID-19 samples. Nucleic acid was either cDNA or gDNA, and it came from T cells, B-cell-depleted T cells, or PBMCs.

How the authors handled the data: Quantification of nucleated cells was approximated via reference gene primer amplification. Generated by immunoSEQ multiplex PCR, the TCRdb table keeps only in-frame clones and is missing some. V, J and clone size derive from that table, while D and trimming were established from the DNA sequence. This sample has roughly 220,000 clones, with 84% found just once. This CDR3 spans 14 amino acids. From germline, CDR1 is SSHAT and CDR2 FNYEAQ (reference sequence). This clonotype originated in an older woman who had recovered from COVID-19. The sample comprised peripheral blood. The rearrangement joins TRBV7-7 to TRBJ2-2; D gene ambiguous. DNA for the CDR3: TGTGCTAGCAGCCCAACGAAAGAGACCGGGGAGCTGTTTTTT. Its protein product is CASSPTKETGELFF. The variable domain in full, completed from reference TRBV7-7 and TRBJ2-2, reads GAGVSQSPRYKVTKRGQDVTLRCDPISSHATLYWYQQALGQGPEFLTYFNYEAQPDKSGLPSDRFSAERPEGSISTLTIQRTEQRDSAMYRCASSPTKETGELFFGEGSRLTVL.